This record concerns one TCR beta chain sequence. Clones were read by immunoSEQ multiplex PCR, and TCRdb kept only the in-frame ones, dropping some. In the table there are 100,000 to 150,000 clones, about 70% of which are singletons. The data stem from a study of blood T cell repertoires in COVID-19. CDR1 is LNHDA, CDR2 SQIVND, per germline (reference sequence). J was trimmed by 4 bases and V by 7 bases; bases with no gene match: 17. The CDR3 sequence is 18 residues long. The sequence derives from a woman in her 70s with acute or convalescent COVID-19. The gene calls are TRBV19 and TRBJ2-1; 9 bases are shared with TRBD1. The sample consisted of peripheral blood. The CDR3 bases are TGTGCCAGTACCGCCCGTCCCCCGGGACAGGGCTTGTACAATGAGCAGTTCTTC. This sequence encodes CASTARPPGQGLYNEQFF.